This is a list of T cell receptor beta chains from one sample in a study of T cell repertoires in aging, cancer and after chemotherapy. TCRdb processed the multiplex PCR reads anew with MiXCR; each CDR3 protein has one entry. The table includes about 8,800 distinct CDR3 sequences, roughly a third detected once. The sequenced sample was blood. The receptors come from a human donor in good health. The CDR3 runs from the conserved cysteine through the conserved F or W. A D gene is named only where the DNA matches it firmly. Some rows mark clone size as missing; the rest say once, few, many or name a class of expanded clone.

d_call j_call v_call clone_size cdr3_aa cdr3_nt
NA TRBJ2-3 TRBV27 NA CASSPLAGSTDTQYF TGTGCCAGCAGCCCCCTCGCAGGGAGCACAGATACGCAGTATTTT
NA TRBJ2-2 TRBV11-3 medium-sized CASSFRTTNTGELFF TGTGCCAGCAGCTTCCGGACTACGAACACCGGGGAGCTGTTTTTT
NA TRBJ2-7 TRBV18 NA CASSPRQGSSYKQYF TGTGCCAGCTCACCACGGCAGGGGTCTTCCTACAAGCAGTACTTC
NA TRBJ1-2 TRBV30 few CAWSADSSGYTF TGTGCCTGGAGTGCGGATTCGAGTGGCTACACCTTC
NA TRBJ1-1 TRBV18 few CASSPRDRTNTEAFF TGTGCCAGCTCACCACGTGACAGGACGAACACTGAAGCTTTCTTT
TRBD2 TRBJ2-1 TRBV29-1 medium-sized CSVLAGGYNEQFF TGCAGCGTCCTAGCGGGAGGGTACAATGAGCAGTTCTTC
TRBD1 TRBJ1-1 TRBV6-5 NA CASTQRGAGGRTEAFF TGTGCCAGTACTCAACGGGGGGCAGGGGGCAGGACTGAAGCTTTCTTT
NA TRBJ1-2 TRBV6-6 NA CASINEGGRANYGYTF TGTGCCAGCATCAACGAGGGGGGGAGAGCTAACTATGGCTACACCTTC
NA TRBJ2-1 TRBV6-5 NA CASSERGYSAQFF TGTGCCAGCAGTGAACGGGGGTACAGTGCGCAGTTCTTC
NA TRBJ2-2 TRBV6-5 few CASSEASPGTGELFF TGTGCCAGCAGTGAAGCTAGTCCGGGGACCGGGGAGCTGTTTTTT
TRBD1 TRBJ1-4 TRBV6-6 few CASKKQGASETNEKLFF TGTGCCAGCAAGAAACAGGGGGCGTCGGAAACTAATGAAAAACTGTTTTTT
NA TRBJ2-5 TRBV6-2/TRBV6-3 few CASSYARTDKQETQYF TGTGCCAGCAGTTACGCGAGGACAGATAAACAAGAGACCCAGTACTTC
NA TRBJ2-6 TRBV6-5 medium-sized CASRGGQVFSGANVLTF TGTGCCAGCAGGGGAGGACAGGTCTTCTCTGGGGCCAACGTCCTGACTTTC
NA TRBJ1-2 TRBV20-1 NA CSARVTGPNYGYTF TGCAGTGCTAGAGTAACAGGACCTAATTATGGCTACACCTTC
NA TRBJ1-1 TRBV19 NA CASSIAPNTEAFF TGTGCCAGTAGTATCGCCCCGAACACTGAAGCTTTCTTT
NA TRBJ1-2 TRBV19 NA CASNGAVVSYGYTF TGTGCCAGTAATGGTGCGGTGGTATCCTATGGCTACACCTTC
NA TRBJ2-7 TRBV7-6 NA CASSLGDSSYEQYF TGTGCCAGCAGCTTAGGCGACAGTTCCTACGAGCAGTACTTC
TRBD2 TRBJ2-2 TRBV5-4 NA CASSLQASGSYTGELFF TGTGCCAGCAGCTTGCAGGCTAGCGGGTCATACACCGGGGAGCTGTTTTTT
NA TRBJ2-3 TRBV11-3 NA CASSFTGRDTQYF TGTGCCAGCAGCTTCACGGGGAGGGATACGCAGTATTTT
NA TRBJ2-5 TRBV12-3/TRBV12-4 few CASSLLTQETQYF TGTGCCAGCAGCCTTCTCACACAAGAGACCCAGTACTTC
TRBD1 TRBJ1-1 TRBV6-5 NA CASRPGQMNTEAFF TGTGCCAGCAGACCGGGACAGATGAACACTGAAGCTTTCTTT
TRBD2 TRBJ2-2 TRBV5-1 NA CASSFGAGGRAGELFF TGCGCCAGCAGCTTCGGAGCGGGGGGAAGGGCCGGGGAGCTGTTTTTT
TRBD1 TRBJ1-2 TRBV10-3 few CAIRSDRVQGYTF TGTGCCATCAGATCAGACAGGGTGCAGGGCTACACCTTC
TRBD1 TRBJ2-7 TRBV10-3 NA CASSGWDSYEQYF TGTGCCAGCAGCGGATGGGACAGCTACGAGCAGTACTTC
NA TRBJ2-7 TRBV29-1 medium-sized CSVGVGGPYEQYF TGCAGCGTTGGAGTCGGCGGACCCTACGAGCAGTACTTC
NA TRBJ2-5 TRBV19 few CASRAYPSQETQYF TGTGCCAGTAGAGCGTACCCCAGTCAAGAGACCCAGTACTTC
TRBD1 TRBJ2-2 TRBV27 NA CASSPRGTGPTGELFF TGTGCCAGCAGCCCGAGAGGGACAGGGCCCACCGGGGAGCTGTTTTTT
TRBD1 TRBJ1-1 TRBV7-2 NA CASSRTGTLMNTKAFF TGTGCCAGCAGTCGGACAGGGACCTTAATGAACACTAAAGCTTTCTTT
TRBD1 TRBJ2-3 TRBV7-9 NA CASSAPGQGATDTQYF TGTGCCAGCAGCGCACCGGGACAGGGGGCCACAGATACGCAGTATTTT
TRBD1 TRBJ2-7 TRBV6-5 NA CARPQGAPRGEQYF TGTGCCAGGCCACAGGGGGCCCCTAGGGGAGAGCAGTACTTC
TRBD1 TRBJ2-3 TRBV19 medium-sized CASRRGTGELTDTQYF TGTGCCAGTAGGCGTGGGACAGGGGAACTCACAGATACGCAGTATTTT
NA TRBJ2-3 TRBV18 NA CASSPFGAADTQYF TGTGCCAGCTCTCCGTTTGGGGCTGCAGATACGCAGTATTTT
NA TRBJ1-6 TRBV13 few CASSPGRGPSDSAPLHF TGTGCCAGCAGCCCAGGCCGGGGGCCGTCGGACTCGGCACCCCTCCACTTT
NA TRBJ1-6 TRBV10-3 NA CAISERQNNSPLHF TGTGCCATCAGTGAAAGGCAGAATAATTCACCCCTCCACTTT
NA TRBJ2-5 TRBV24-1 NA CATSDLQGGEETQYF TGTGCCACCAGTGATTTGCAAGGGGGGGAGGAGACCCAGTACTTC
NA TRBJ2-1 TRBV5-1 NA CASSLARDRKNNEQFF TGTGCCAGCAGCTTAGCCCGTGACAGAAAAAACAATGAGCAGTTCTTC
NA TRBJ2-1 TRBV7-6 NA CASSLIGGTMGEQFF TGTGCCAGCAGCTTGATCGGTGGGACCATGGGGGAGCAGTTCTTC
NA TRBJ1-1 TRBV5-1 NA CASSLGQVLNTEAFF TGCGCCAGCAGCTTGGGTCAGGTTCTGAACACTGAAGCTTTCTTT
NA TRBJ1-1 TRBV6-6 NA CASRLQGVNTEAFF TGTGCCAGCAGACTACAGGGAGTGAACACTGAAGCTTTCTTT
TRBD1 TRBJ2-1 TRBV6-1 NA CASKGQGPPSSYNEQFF TGTGCCAGCAAGGGACAGGGGCCCCCCAGCTCCTACAATGAGCAGTTCTTC
NA TRBJ2-1 TRBV6-4 few CASSSSTNEQFF TGTGCCAGCAGTAGTTCTACCAATGAGCAGTTCTTC
NA TRBJ2-7 TRBV6-1 few CASWTLAQQYF TGTGCCAGCTGGACGCTAGCTCAGCAGTACTTC
TRBD2 TRBJ2-7 TRBV27 NA CASSLGLAGVSGQYF TGTGCCAGCAGTCTGGGACTAGCGGGAGTATCCGGGCAGTACTTC
TRBD2 TRBJ2-1 TRBV27 NA CASSPLPGTSGRNEQFF TGTGCCAGCAGTCCCTTACCCGGGACTAGCGGGCGGAATGAGCAGTTCTTC
NA TRBJ1-6 TRBV30 NA CAWSVTSGMGRNSPLHF TGTGCCTGGAGTGTAACTTCGGGCATGGGGCGAAACTCACCCCTCCACTTT
TRBD2 TRBJ2-5 TRBV6-2/TRBV6-3 NA CASRSSGGAVETQYF TGTGCCAGCAGATCGAGCGGGGGGGCCGTGGAGACCCAGTACTTC
TRBD1 TRBJ2-7 TRBV18 NA CASSLLRADRGSHEQYF TGTGCCAGCTCACTCTTAAGGGCTGACAGGGGGAGTCACGAGCAGTACTTC
NA TRBJ2-7 TRBV7-4 NA CASSLGLPSYEQYF TGTGCCAGCAGCTTGGGGCTACCTTCCTACGAGCAGTACTTC
NA TRBJ2-1 TRBV11-3 medium-sized CASSLWTVAYNEQFF TGTGCCAGCAGCTTATGGACGGTGGCCTACAATGAGCAGTTCTTC
TRBD2 TRBJ2-5 TRBV12-3/TRBV12-4 NA CASSLPLPREREGKTQYF TGTGCCAGCAGTTTACCCCTCCCTCGGGAGCGGGAGGGCAAGACCCAGTACTTC
TRBD2 TRBJ2-5 TRBV11-3 NA CASSLGRGTSGGPPQETQYF TGTGCCAGCAGCTTAGGGAGAGGGACTAGCGGGGGGCCTCCCCAAGAGACCCAGTACTTC
TRBD1 TRBJ2-7 TRBV27 NA CASKLGRGQGYEQYF TGTGCCAGCAAATTAGGGAGGGGACAGGGTTACGAGCAGTACTTC
TRBD1 TRBJ1-5 TRBV19 medium-sized CASDQGGHLSNQPQHF TGTGCCAGCGATCAGGGGGGGCACCTTAGCAATCAGCCCCAGCATTTT
NA TRBJ2-5 TRBV12-3/TRBV12-4 few CASRRRADFYF TGTGCCAGCAGGAGAAGGGCCGACTTCTACTTC
NA TRBJ2-3 TRBV10-3 NA CAISQGPGADTQYF TGTGCCATCAGTCAGGGACCAGGGGCAGATACGCAGTATTTT
NA TRBJ1-2 TRBV6-5 NA CASTEPRVYGYTF TGTGCCAGCACCGAGCCGAGGGTCTATGGCTACACCTTC
NA TRBJ1-4 TRBV19 NA CASSIARQNEKLFF TGTGCCAGTAGTATTGCACGGCAAAATGAAAAACTGTTTTTT
NA TRBJ1-5 TRBV6-5 few CASSSIRGQQPQHF TGTGCCAGCAGCTCGATAAGGGGTCAACAGCCCCAGCATTTT
NA TRBJ2-3 TRBV10-3 NA CAISESSADTQYF TGTGCCATCAGTGAGTCGTCCGCAGATACGCAGTATTTT
NA TRBJ2-1 TRBV19 NA CASPHREREQFF TGTGCCAGTCCCCATAGAGAGCGTGAGCAGTTCTTC